The entry that follows covers one T cell receptor (beta chain) sequence. No cognate antigen has been identified for it. The record originates from a study of monozygotic twins with inflammatory bowel disease (dated by TCRdb to between 2018 and 2021). General notes on the study: In total, roughly 28 monozygotic twin pairs made up the full study: 19 Danish pairs, all IBD-discordant, plus nine German pairs, of which four were IBD-concordant and five were IBD-discordant. Disease-associated traits were sought mainly through comparisons between IBD patients and their genetically identical healthy co-twins within discordant pairs. Each individual had, on average, about 151 000 unique TCRalpha sequences and 181 000 unique TCRbeta sequences available for analysis. Points the paper makes about the study in general: Background noise and inter-individual variability may have been introduced into the repertoires by the differing immunosuppressive treatments among patients. Repertoire similarity did not differ between concordant and discordant twins, possibly due to limited statistical power. Compared with healthy twins, IBD patients had fewer clonotypes in common with other individuals, a difference most pronounced in patients showing signs of disease activity. IBD patients had lower TCRbeta repertoire diversity, measured by the inverse Simpson index, than their healthy co-twins. The analysis was unable to tell different T cell subtypes apart. No single strong signal or clonotype linked to IBD turned up in the results, so the idea that one exists was not supported.

From each donor, a roughly 2.7 ml peripheral blood sample was drawn into PAXgene tubes and stored at -80 degrees C. Without any T cell sorting, total RNA was extracted from whole blood using the PAXgene blood miRNA kit on an automated QIAcube. Deep TCRalpha and TCRbeta repertoire profiling with unique molecular barcoding was performed on peripheral blood of monozygotic twin pairs concordant or discordant for inflammatory bowel disease. Smoking habits were recorded for all twin pairs, and individuals were classified as current, former or never smokers. CDR1 and CDR2 are read off the germline V gene (reference sequence) as DFQATT and SNEGSKA. The cysteine opens and the phenylalanine closes a CDR3 of 15 amino acids. No DNA is given. The method behind the library was 5' RACE. The input for every TCR library was roughly 3,200 ng of total RNA. cDNA was synthesized with SMARTScribe reverse transcriptase in eight separate reactions per sample. During cDNA synthesis, template switching introduced unique molecular identifiers that contained a 6-nucleotide sample barcode. Amplification of TCRalpha and TCRbeta cDNA involved two nested PCRs of approximately 16 and 10 cycles, and each PCR was followed by bead purification. Before amplification, the cDNA was both treated with uracil DNA-glycosylase and purified with the QIAquick PCR purification kit. In the second PCR, Illumina TruSeq-compatible adapters and sample-specific barcodes were added. TapeStation and Qubit were used to check library quality and concentration, and 5 ng of each library was pooled. Sequencing of the pooled libraries was done on an Illumina HiSeq2500 single-index Rapid Run using custom sequencing primers and 2 x 100 bp reads. Per the original workflow: MiGEC version 1.2.6 was used for UMI-based consensus assembly to correct PCR and sequencing errors. MiXCR version 2.1.1 was used for V(D)J alignment, clonotype assembly and CDR3 extraction. To normalise gene usage, clonotype sharing and MAIT/NKT TCR abundance, the top 1000, 10 000 and 20 000 clonotypes in each sample were analysed. After downsampling to 27 000 UMIs, diversity was calculated as the inverse Simpson index using the vegan R package. Statistical testing used paired Mann-Whitney U tests on the discordant twin pairs and applied Benjamini-Hochberg correction for multiple testing. TCRdb reprocessed the reads into one record per CDR3 protein sequence, lacking DNA. The authors' filters were not applied to this entry. The table held for this sample gives roughly 330,000 distinct CDR3 sequences. The ten biggest clones cover roughly 2% of the sample.

The sequence was collected from a human donor with ulcerative colitis or Crohn's disease, or a healthy co-twin of an affected twin (not recorded which). This chain joins TRBV20-1 to TRBJ2-2; TCRdb returns TRBD1, unconfirmable since there is no DNA. The specimen was blood. The CDR3 here reads CSARGTPKFAGELFF.